This is a list of T cell receptor beta chains from one sample in a study of blood T cell repertoires in COVID-19. The method was immunoSEQ multiplex PCR; TCRdb's version includes in-frame clones alone and lacks a portion of them. The sample includes over 250,000 clones, 88% of them seen just once. The sample taken for sequencing was peripheral blood. The receptors stem from a woman in her thirties or forties who had recovered from COVID-19. The CDR3 runs from the conserved cysteine through the conserved F or W. The D gene is left open where the match is weak. Rows give clone size only sometimes, using once, few, many, or a class for an expanded clone.

abundance	v_gene	d_gene	j_gene	CDR3nt	CDR3aa
NA	TRBV13	NA	TRBJ1-1	TGTGCCAGCAGCCCCGACCGGGGGGGCACTGAAGCTTTCTTT	CASSPDRGGTEAFF
NA	TRBV19	NA	TRBJ1-4	TGTGCCGTCCGGGTTTGGGAAAAACTGTTTTTT	CAVRVWEKLFF
NA	TRBV13	TRBD2	TRBJ2-7	TGTGCCAGCAGCTTATGGGGGGGAGGACGGTCCTACGAGCAGTACTTC	CASSLWGGGRSYEQYF
NA	TRBV29-1	TRBD1	TRBJ1-1	TGCAGCGTTGAATACGGGACAGGGAACACTGAAGCTTTCTTT	CSVEYGTGNTEAFF
NA	TRBV6-4	NA	TRBJ2-3	TGTGCCAGCAGCGAACTCCGGGGAAGCACAGATACGCAGTATTTT	CASSELRGSTDTQYF
NA	TRBV5-4	TRBD1	TRBJ1-2	TGTGCCAGCAGCGGGGGGACAGGGACCTATGGCTACACCTTC	CASSGGTGTYGYTF
NA	TRBV25-1	NA	TRBJ1-2	TGTGCCAGCAGTGATCCAGGGAAAGGCTATGGCTACACCTTC	CASSDPGKGYGYTF
NA	TRBV7-2	NA	TRBJ1-3	TGTGCCAGCAGACCGACCAGGGGATCCCTAAACACCATATATTTT	CASRPTRGSLNTIYF
NA	TRBV25-1	NA	TRBJ1-3	TGTGCCAGCAGTACCAATGAGGGCACCATATATTTT	CASSTNEGTIYF
NA	TRBV19	TRBD1	TRBJ1-2	TGTGCCAGCCGGGACAGCTCCCTCCGCCTCTATGGCTACACCTTC	CASRDSSLRLYGYTF
NA	TRBV11-2	NA	TRBJ2-7	TGTGCCAGCAGCCCAACCCTAGCGCACTACGAGCAGTACTTC	CASSPTLAHYEQYF
NA	TRBV19	NA	TRBJ2-2	TGTGCCAGTAGCCCCGGGACACCCCAGCGGGAGCTGTTTTTT	CASSPGTPQRELFF
NA	TRBV15	TRBD1	TRBJ2-7	TGTGCCACCAGCAGTTGGGGGGGACAGGGGCAAACCTACGAGCAGTACTTC	CATSSWGGQGQTYEQYF
NA	TRBV6-2/TRBV6-3	NA	TRBJ2-5	TGTGCCAGCAGTTACAACCTAGCTGGGGAGACCCAGTACTTC	CASSYNLAGETQYF
once	TRBV5-1	TRBD2	TRBJ2-5	TGCGCCAGCAGCGGGAGGACTAGCGGGAGGGAGACCCAGTACTTC	CASSGRTSGRETQYF
once	TRBV29-1	TRBD1	TRBJ1-5	TGCAGCGTTGGGACAGGGGCTACTCGTAGCAATCAGCCCCAGCATTTT	CSVGTGATRSNQPQHF
NA	TRBV12-5	TRBD2	TRBJ2-3	TGTGCTAGTGGTTTGCGGGGGGGTCCCACAGATACGCAGTATTTT	CASGLRGGPTDTQYF
NA	TRBV4-3	TRBD2	TRBJ2-7	TGCGCCAGCAGCCAAGGTGGGGCGGGAGGGCCCTCGCGGGAGCAGTACTTC	CASSQGGAGGPSREQYF
NA	TRBV15	TRBD2	TRBJ2-7	TGTGCCACCAGCAGGGAATTAGCGGGAGTCTACGAGCAGTACTTC	CATSRELAGVYEQYF
few	TRBV9	TRBD1	TRBJ2-7	TGTGCCAGCAGCGTGAGGGGACAGGGGGGGTACGAGCAGTACTTC	CASSVRGQGGYEQYF
NA	TRBV20-1	NA	TRBJ2-5	TGCAGTGCCAGATACGGGGGATCGGAGTACTTC	CSARYGGSEYF
NA	TRBV5-1	TRBD1	TRBJ1-2	TGCGCCAGCAGCTCAATCGGACAGGGGGGGTATGGCTACACCTTC	CASSSIGQGGYGYTF
NA	TRBV19	TRBD2	TRBJ2-5	TGTGCCACCGCGGGGGGAGGGGCCCAAGAGACCCAGTACTTC	CATAGGGAQETQYF
NA	TRBV7-3	TRBD2	TRBJ2-3	TGTGCCAGCAGCTTAACGGGCGGGAGTGCAGATACGCAGTATTTT	CASSLTGGSADTQYF
NA	TRBV9	NA	TRBJ1-1	TGTGCCAGCAGCCCCACAGGGACGGGGGGGACTGAAGCTTTCTTT	CASSPTGTGGTEAFF
once	TRBV10-3	NA	TRBJ1-6	TGTGCCATCAGCCGGGGGAACTATAATTCACCCCTCCACTTT	CAISRGNYNSPLHF
few	TRBV5-1	NA	TRBJ1-3	TGCGCCAGCAGCCCGGAGGGAAACACCATATATTTT	CASSPEGNTIYF
NA	TRBV6-5	NA	TRBJ2-3	TGTGCCAGCAGCCTGGTGGGGACTAGCACAGATACGCAGTATTTT	CASSLVGTSTDTQYF
NA	TRBV10-3	TRBD1	TRBJ2-3	TGTGCCACCAGAGACAGGGTGGAGGCAGATACGCAGTATTTT	CATRDRVEADTQYF
NA	TRBV18	TRBD1	TRBJ1-2	TGTGCCAGCTCACCGGGACAGCTGAACTATGGCTACACCTTC	CASSPGQLNYGYTF
NA	TRBV5-1	TRBD2	TRBJ2-3	TGCGCCAGCAGGCTTGGGGCTAGCGGGCTCACAGATACGCAGTATTTT	CASRLGASGLTDTQYF